A selection of T cell receptor beta chains follows, all from one sample in a study of control samples from healthy donors and cancer patients. TCRdb's copy holds only in-frame clones and misses some; the assay was immunoSEQ multiplex PCR. Of 100,000 to 120,000 clones in the sample, about four fifths are singletons; the top ten hold less than 15%. Sequenced material: blood. Receptors were obtained from a woman in her fifties or sixties in good health. Each CDR3 is given with its conserved first and last residue. The D gene is left open where the match is weak. The size of a clone is reported for some rows only, either as once, few or many, or as a class for expanded clones.

>.|TRBV2|TRBD2|TRBJ2-5
TGTGCCAGCAATCCGACTAGCGGGTCGCCCATGGAGACCCAGTACTTC
CASNPTSGSPMETQYF
>few|TRBV18|.|TRBJ2-1
TGTGCCAGCTCACCAGGGACGGTATCCTACAATGAGCAGTTCTTC
CASSPGTVSYNEQFF
>.|TRBV5-1|.|TRBJ1-5
TGCGCCAGCAGCCCTACAGGGCCATATAGCAATCAGCCCCAGCATTTT
CASSPTGPYSNQPQHF
>.|TRBV4-3|TRBD1|TRBJ2-2
TGCGCCAGCAGCCAGGACAGGGGCGTTGGGGAGCTGTTTTTT
CASSQDRGVGELFF
>.|TRBV6-1|.|TRBJ1-5
TGTGCCAGCAGTGAATGGGGCGGGCTCCCCCCAAATCAGCCCCAGCATTTT
CASSEWGGLPPNQPQHF
>once|TRBV7-6|.|TRBJ2-1
TGTGCCAGCAGCCTTGTTACCTACAATGAGCAGTTCTTC
CASSLVTYNEQFF
>.|TRBV15|.|TRBJ1-1
TGTGCCACCAGCAGGCCGGACCCGAACACTGAAGCTTTCTTT
CATSRPDPNTEAFF
>.|TRBV7-6|TRBD2|TRBJ2-5
TGTGCCAGCAGCTTTCTAGCGGGAGAGTGGGAGACCCAGTACTTC
CASSFLAGEWETQYF
>few|TRBV11-2|TRBD2|TRBJ2-1
TGTGCCAGCAGCTTTAACAGCGGGAGTGGCGATGAGCAGTTCTTC
CASSFNSGSGDEQFF
>.|TRBV30|TRBD1|TRBJ1-1
TGTGCCTGGCAGGGGGCGAACACTGAAGCTTTCTTT
CAWQGANTEAFF
>.|TRBV28|.|TRBJ2-6
TGTGCCAGCAGTTTGCAAGTATCTGGGGCCAACGTCCTGACTTTC
CASSLQVSGANVLTF
>.|TRBV6-6|.|TRBJ1-1
TGTGCCAGCACTCCAATGACAGCCTCGAACACTGAAGCTTTCTTT
CASTPMTASNTEAFF
>.|TRBV5-4|TRBD1|TRBJ2-4
TGTGCCAGCAGCTTAGACAGGGTAATAAACATTCAGTACTTC
CASSLDRVINIQYF
>once|TRBV6-5|.|TRBJ2-1
TGTGCCAGCAGTTACAGTGCTAGCGTGAATGAGCAGTTCTTC
CASSYSASVNEQFF
>.|TRBV14|TRBD1|TRBJ2-2
TGTGCCAGCAGCCATCGCACAGGGGGTACCGGGGAGCTGTTTTTT
CASSHRTGGTGELFF
>.|TRBV27|.|TRBJ2-2
TGTGCCAGCAGTTTAGGGGGGACCGGGGAGCTGTTTTTT
CASSLGGTGELFF
>.|TRBV5-1|TRBD1|TRBJ1-1
TGCGCCAGCAGCGAAGGGACAGCGAACACTGAAGCTTTCTTT
CASSEGTANTEAFF
>.|TRBV6-2/TRBV6-3|.|TRBJ1-1
TGTGCCAGCAGTCAAAGGTCACAAGCTTTCTTT
CASSQRSQAFF
>.|TRBV6-5|.|TRBJ2-5
TGTGCCAGCAGCGCAGGGGCCAGGGAGACCCAGTACTTC
CASSAGARETQYF
>.|TRBV6-2/TRBV6-3|TRBD2|TRBJ2-5
TGTGCCAGCAGTTCCGCCGGGACTAGCGGGGGCCGGGGAGAGACCCAGTACTTC
CASSSAGTSGGRGETQYF
>few|TRBV16|TRBD1|TRBJ1-5
TGTGCCAGCAGCGGACAGGGAAGTGGCAATCAGCCCCAGCATTTT
CASSGQGSGNQPQHF
>once|TRBV11-1|.|TRBJ2-7
TGTGCCAGCAGCTTAGGGGCGGACGTCTACGAGCAGTACTTC
CASSLGADVYEQYF
>.|TRBV6-5|.|TRBJ1-1
TGTGCCAGCACCCTGGGACATGAGGCTTTCTTT
CASTLGHEAFF
>.|TRBV19|.|TRBJ2-7
TGTGCCAGTAGTGAGGGTTGGTCCTACGAGCAGTACTTC
CASSEGWSYEQYF
>.|TRBV19|.|TRBJ2-2
TGTGCCAGTAGTATCATGGCAGGATCGTACGGGGAGCTGTTTTTT
CASSIMAGSYGELFF
>few|TRBV5-4|.|TRBJ1-5
TGTGCCAGCAGCTTGAGGGGGAGCAATCAGCCCCAGCATTTT
CASSLRGSNQPQHF
>.|TRBV24-1|.|TRBJ2-5
TGTGCCACCAGTGATTTAAAACTAGGGGGACAAGAGACCCAGTACTTC
CATSDLKLGGQETQYF
>.|TRBV5-6|.|TRBJ1-2
TGTGCCAGCAGCCAAGGGCCAACTTCCTACACCTTC
CASSQGPTSYTF
>.|TRBV7-9|.|TRBJ2-3
TGTGCCAGCAGCTTAAGACAGGCTAGCACAGATACGCAGTATTTT
CASSLRQASTDTQYF
>.|TRBV30|.|TRBJ2-6
TGTGCCTGGAGCGGGGGAACTGGGGCCAACGTCCTGACTTTC
CAWSGGTGANVLTF
>.|TRBV3-1/TRBV3-2|.|TRBJ1-1
TGTGCCAGCAGCCCGCTGGCAGGGGCAAACACTGAAGCTTTCTTT
CASSPLAGANTEAFF
>.|TRBV5-4|TRBD2|TRBJ2-1
TGTGCCAGCAGCCAACGTAGCGGGGGGGGCGGAGCAAATGAGCAGTTCTTC
CASSQRSGGGGANEQFF
>.|TRBV7-9|TRBD1|TRBJ2-1
TGTGCCAGCGGACTCACGACAGGGGCAGATGAGCAGTTCTTC
CASGLTTGADEQFF
>.|TRBV24-1|.|TRBJ2-7
TGTGCCACCAGTGAGAAGGGGGTCGACGAGCAGTACTTC
CATSEKGVDEQYF
>.|TRBV7-9|TRBD2|TRBJ2-1
TGTGCCAGCAGCTCGCGGATAGCGGGGTGGGTCTCCTACAATGAGCAGTTCTTC
CASSSRIAGWVSYNEQFF
>few|TRBV3-1/TRBV3-2|TRBD1|TRBJ2-3
TGTGCCAGCAGCCCACGACAGGGCAGCACAGATACGCAGTATTTT
CASSPRQGSTDTQYF
>.|TRBV5-6|TRBD1|TRBJ2-7
TGTGCCACACGGTGGGGACAGGGCCCCTACGAGCAGTACTTC
CATRWGQGPYEQYF
>.|TRBV5-5|TRBD1|TRBJ2-1
TGTGCCAGCAGCCCCCTGTTTAGATGGGGACAGGGTGGAAATGAGCAGTTCTTC
CASSPLFRWGQGGNEQFF
>once|TRBV9|TRBD2|TRBJ2-1
TGTGCCAGCAGCGTAGCGGCTAGCGGGGGTCATGAGCAGTTCTTC
CASSVAASGGHEQFF
>.|TRBV6-5|.|TRBJ1-6
TGTGCCAGCAGTACCCGATTGAATTCACCCCTCCACTTT
CASSTRLNSPLHF
>.|TRBV7-3|.|TRBJ2-3
TGTGCCAGCAGCCCCACCCAGGGGACAGATACGCAGTATTTT
CASSPTQGTDTQYF
>.|TRBV7-6|TRBD1|TRBJ2-7
TGTGCCAGCAGCCCGCAGACAGGGCCCATAGGCGAGCAGTACTTC
CASSPQTGPIGEQYF
>.|TRBV12-3/TRBV12-4|.|TRBJ2-3
TGTGCCAGCAGGCGGGACCTCATAGATACGCAGTATTTT
CASRRDLIDTQYF
>.|TRBV3-1/TRBV3-2|.|TRBJ2-3
TGTGCCAGCAGCCAAAATCTGGTCTCAGATACGCAGTATTTT
CASSQNLVSDTQYF
>.|TRBV5-1|.|TRBJ1-4
TGCGCCAGCAGCCTACCTAATGAAAAACTGTTTTTT
CASSLPNEKLFF
>.|TRBV14|.|TRBJ1-1
TGTGCCAGCAGCCGGGCAGCGAACACTGAAGCTTTCTTT
CASSRAANTEAFF
>.|TRBV6-2/TRBV6-3|.|TRBJ1-6
TGTGCCAGCAGTTTTGACATTCCGACCTCACCCCTCCACTTT
CASSFDIPTSPLHF
>few|TRBV5-1|TRBD1|TRBJ1-4
TGCGCCAGCAGCCGGTCCGGGACAGGGGGTGAAAAACTGTTTTTT
CASSRSGTGGEKLFF
>once|TRBV6-5|.|TRBJ2-7
TGTGCCAGCAACCCTCTTGGCGGCGAGCAGTACTTC
CASNPLGGEQYF
>.|TRBV7-3|TRBD2|TRBJ2-3
TGTGCCAGCAGCTCCCCGCCCGGGACTAGCGGGGGAGCAGATACGCAGTATTTT
CASSSPPGTSGGADTQYF
>.|TRBV9|TRBD2|TRBJ2-1
TGTGCCAGCAGCGCAGGGACTATCTACAATGAGCAGTTCTTC
CASSAGTIYNEQFF
>.|TRBV6-5|TRBD1|TRBJ2-7
TGTGCCAGCAAGGGACAGCCCTACGAGCAGTACTTC
CASKGQPYEQYF
>.|TRBV5-1|.|TRBJ1-4
TGCGCCAGCAGCTTGGGGGACAACAATGAAAAACTGTTTTTT
CASSLGDNNEKLFF
>.|TRBV10-3|.|TRBJ1-2
TGTGCCATCAGAAGACGGGAACCTCCTTTTGCGGACTATGGCTACACCTTC
CAIRRREPPFADYGYTF
>.|TRBV5-1|TRBD1|TRBJ1-5
TGCGCCAGCAGCCCAGGCCACAGGGGGCGAAGCAATCAGCCCCAGCATTTT
CASSPGHRGRSNQPQHF
>.|TRBV5-6|TRBD1|TRBJ1-5
TGTGCCAGCAGCCGGACAGGGCTCAATCAGCCCCAGCATTTT
CASSRTGLNQPQHF
>.|TRBV6-5|TRBD1|TRBJ1-5
TGTGCCAGCAGCATGACAGGGGATCAGCCCCAGCATTTT
CASSMTGDQPQHF